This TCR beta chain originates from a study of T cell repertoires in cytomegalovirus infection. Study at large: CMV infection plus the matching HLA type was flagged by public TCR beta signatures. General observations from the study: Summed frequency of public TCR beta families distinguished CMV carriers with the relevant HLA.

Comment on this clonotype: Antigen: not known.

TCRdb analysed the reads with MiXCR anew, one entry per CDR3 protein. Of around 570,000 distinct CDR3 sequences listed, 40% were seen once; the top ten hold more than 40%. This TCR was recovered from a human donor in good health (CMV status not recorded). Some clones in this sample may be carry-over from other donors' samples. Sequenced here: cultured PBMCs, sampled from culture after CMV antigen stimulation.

This chain's CDR3 is CSWGLGGETQYF. CDR3 DNA: TGCAGTTGGGGATTGGGGGGGGAGACCCAGTACTTC. V and J are TRBV20-1 and TRBJ2-5, with TRBD2 identical over 7 bases. The trim removed 8 bases at V and 5 bases at J, leaving 8 bases unmatched. CDR1 DFQATT and CDR2 SNEGSKA come from the germline V gene (reference sequence). The CDR3 spans 12 residues.